A selection of T cell receptor beta chains follows, all from one sample in a study of shared clonotypes between healthy human individuals. Method: immunoSEQ multiplex PCR; TCRdb's copy keeps in-frame clones and lacks some. The sample lists a few hundred thousand clones, around 79% occurring once. Sequenced material: PBMCs. These TCRs come from a woman between 40 and 50 years old in good health. Some clones in this sample may be carry-over from other donors' samples. Both conserved end residues are part of each CDR3. A D gene is named only where the DNA matches it firmly. Clone size is shown for a subset of rows, as once, few, many or a class of expanded clone.

J: TRBJ2-1; D: NA; length: 12; size: few; V: TRBV7-9; CDR3: CASSLVREKQFF; DNA: TGTGCCAGCAGCTTAGTCCGGGAGAAGCAGTTCTTC
J: TRBJ1-1; D: TRBD1; length: 13; size: few; V: TRBV5-1; CDR3: CASSYGQGTEAFF; DNA: TGCGCCAGCAGCTACGGACAGGGCACTGAAGCTTTCTTT
J: TRBJ1-1; D: NA; length: 12; size: NA; V: TRBV2; CDR3: CASSVNRLEAFF; DNA: TGTGCCAGCAGTGTAAATAGGCTAGAAGCTTTCTTT
J: TRBJ2-2; D: TRBD2; length: 16; size: NA; V: TRBV7-8; CDR3: CASSPRSGRNTGELFF; DNA: TGTGCCAGCAGCCCGCGTAGCGGGCGAAACACCGGGGAGCTGTTTTTT
J: TRBJ2-7; D: TRBD1; length: 14; size: NA; V: TRBV7-2; CDR3: CASSYRQGIYEQYF; DNA: TGTGCCAGCAGCTACCGACAGGGAATTTACGAGCAGTACTTC
J: TRBJ1-1; D: TRBD1; length: 21; size: NA; V: TRBV19; CDR3: CASSIQPFSHRDRGKNTEAFF; DNA: TGTGCCAGTAGTATACAGCCCTTTAGCCACCGGGACAGGGGAAAAAACACTGAAGCTTTCTTT
J: TRBJ2-5; D: NA; length: 15; size: NA; V: TRBV4-1; CDR3: CASSQGAGAEETQYF; DNA: TGCGCCAGCAGCCAAGGGGCAGGGGCGGAAGAGACCCAGTACTTC
J: TRBJ2-7; D: TRBD1; length: 14; size: NA; V: TRBV2; CDR3: CASRTRTGGYEQYF; DNA: TGTGCCAGCAGGACTAGGACAGGGGGATACGAGCAGTACTTC
J: TRBJ1-4; D: NA; length: 14; size: NA; V: TRBV5-1; CDR3: CASSYSGTAEKLFF; DNA: TGCGCCAGCAGCTACTCCGGGACGGCTGAAAAACTGTTTTTT
J: TRBJ1-4; D: NA; length: 14; size: NA; V: TRBV2; CDR3: CASRGTGTNEKLFF; DNA: TGTGCCAGCAGGGGCACAGGGACTAATGAAAAACTGTTTTTT
J: TRBJ2-5; D: NA; length: 13; size: NA; V: TRBV5-1; CDR3: CASSFHREETQYF; DNA: TGCGCCAGCAGCTTTCACAGGGAGGAGACCCAGTACTTC
J: TRBJ2-5; D: NA; length: 12; size: NA; V: TRBV7-9; CDR3: CASAGAGETQYF; DNA: TGTGCCAGCGCTGGGGCGGGAGAGACCCAGTACTTC
J: TRBJ2-1; D: NA; length: 12; size: NA; V: TRBV29-1; CDR3: CSVWDSYNEQFF; DNA: TGCAGCGTTTGGGACTCCTACAATGAGCAGTTCTTC
J: TRBJ1-1; D: NA; length: 15; size: NA; V: TRBV5-5; CDR3: CASSLDGRENTEAFF; DNA: TGTGCCAGCAGCTTAGACGGACGGGAGAACACTGAAGCTTTCTTT
J: TRBJ2-3; D: TRBD2; length: 16; size: NA; V: TRBV13; CDR3: CASSLGLAGRTDTQYF; DNA: TGTGCCAGCAGCTTAGGACTAGCGGGCCGCACAGATACGCAGTATTTT
J: TRBJ2-1; D: NA; length: 13; size: NA; V: TRBV7-7; CDR3: CASSPDPYNEQFF; DNA: TGTGCCAGCAGCCCAGATCCCTACAATGAGCAGTTCTTC
J: TRBJ2-3; D: NA; length: 15; size: few; V: TRBV29-1; CDR3: CSVARNPGSTDTQYF; DNA: TGCAGCGTTGCTCGGAACCCGGGGAGCACAGATACGCAGTATTTT
J: TRBJ1-4; D: NA; length: 16; size: NA; V: TRBV18; CDR3: CASSRDATGSNEKLFF; DNA: TGTGCCAGCTCACGGGACGCAACAGGGTCTAATGAAAAACTGTTTTTT
J: TRBJ1-4; D: NA; length: 15; size: NA; V: TRBV5-1; CDR3: CASSLEGISNEKLFF; DNA: TGCGCCAGCAGCTTGGAGGGGATATCTAATGAAAAACTGTTTTTT
J: TRBJ2-1; D: TRBD2; length: 13; size: once; V: TRBV11-2; CDR3: CASSRTSADEQFF; DNA: TGTGCCAGCAGCAGGACTAGCGCGGATGAGCAGTTCTTC
J: TRBJ2-5; D: NA; length: 14; size: NA; V: TRBV2; CDR3: CASSVGHAGETQYF; DNA: TGTGCCAGCAGTGTGGGGCACGCCGGAGAGACCCAGTACTTC
J: TRBJ2-1; D: NA; length: 17; size: NA; V: TRBV18; CDR3: CASSPLRVVRSVNEQFF; DNA: TGTGCCAGCTCACCACTCAGGGTGGTTCGTTCGGTCAATGAGCAGTTCTTC
J: TRBJ2-7; D: NA; length: 12; size: NA; V: TRBV10-3; CDR3: CAIMQDSYEQYF; DNA: TGTGCCATCATGCAGGATTCCTACGAGCAGTACTTC
J: TRBJ2-7; D: NA; length: 13; size: many; V: TRBV6-1; CDR3: CASSETGKSEQYF; DNA: TGTGCCAGCAGTGAAACAGGGAAAAGCGAGCAGTACTTC
J: TRBJ2-7; D: NA; length: 15; size: NA; V: TRBV21-1; CDR3: CASSTTGTGDYEQYF; DNA: TGTGCCAGCAGCACAACCGGGACAGGGGACTACGAGCAGTACTTC
J: TRBJ2-1; D: NA; length: 15; size: NA; V: TRBV10-1; CDR3: CASSESTSSYNEQFF; DNA: TGCGCCAGCAGTGAGTCGACTAGCTCCTACAATGAGCAGTTCTTC
J: TRBJ2-7; D: TRBD1; length: 13; size: NA; V: TRBV30; CDR3: CAWTRQGVYEQYF; DNA: TGTGCCTGGACCAGACAGGGGGTCTACGAGCAGTACTTC
J: TRBJ1-1; D: NA; length: 13; size: NA; V: TRBV5-1; CDR3: CASSSGLTWGAFF; DNA: TGCGCCAGCAGCTCCGGGCTCACGTGGGGGGCTTTCTTT
J: TRBJ2-3; D: TRBD2; length: 16; size: NA; V: TRBV5-6; CDR3: CASSLATSGSGDTQYF; DNA: TGTGCCAGCAGCTTGGCCACTAGCGGGAGTGGGGATACGCAGTATTTT
J: TRBJ2-7; D: TRBD2; length: 15; size: NA; V: TRBV28; CDR3: CATRGVGLASYEQYF; DNA: TGTGCCACACGGGGGGTTGGCCTTGCCTCCTACGAGCAGTACTTC
J: TRBJ1-2; D: TRBD1; length: 14; size: once; V: TRBV19; CDR3: CASSGTGEASGYTF; DNA: TGTGCCAGTAGTGGGACAGGGGAAGCCTCTGGCTACACCTTC
J: TRBJ1-4; D: TRBD1; length: 15; size: once; V: TRBV18; CDR3: CASSSEQGTNEKLFF; DNA: TGTGCCAGCTCATCCGAACAGGGGACTAATGAAAAACTGTTTTTT
J: TRBJ2-2; D: TRBD1; length: 15; size: few; V: TRBV4-2; CDR3: CASSQVGTVTGELFF; DNA: TGTGCCAGCAGCCAAGTGGGGACAGTTACCGGGGAGCTGTTTTTT
J: TRBJ2-5; D: NA; length: 11; size: NA; V: TRBV12-5; CDR3: CASGSQETQYF; DNA: TGTGCTAGTGGCTCCCAAGAGACCCAGTACTTC
J: TRBJ1-1; D: NA; length: 14; size: NA; V: TRBV5-4; CDR3: CASSLARANTEAFF; DNA: TGTGCCAGCAGCTTGGCCCGGGCGAACACTGAAGCTTTCTTT
J: TRBJ2-7; D: NA; length: 14; size: NA; V: TRBV7-6; CDR3: CASSMDAFSYEQYF; DNA: TGTGCCAGCAGCATGGACGCTTTCTCCTACGAGCAGTACTTC
J: TRBJ1-5; D: NA; length: 15; size: once; V: TRBV2; CDR3: CASSEGRTDNQPQHF; DNA: TGTGCCAGCAGTGAAGGGCGAACAGACAATCAGCCCCAGCATTTT
J: TRBJ2-1; D: TRBD1; length: 16; size: NA; V: TRBV6-6; CDR3: CASSYSGTGGYNEQFF; DNA: TGTGCCAGCAGTTACTCCGGGACAGGGGGCTACAATGAGCAGTTCTTC
J: TRBJ2-5; D: TRBD2; length: 15; size: few; V: TRBV6-5; CDR3: CASSPSGTRGETQYF; DNA: TGTGCCAGCAGCCCCTCGGGGACTAGGGGGGAGACCCAGTACTTC
J: TRBJ2-2; D: NA; length: 14; size: NA; V: TRBV2; CDR3: CASEKEMVTGELFF; DNA: TGTGCCAGCGAGAAAGAGATGGTCACCGGGGAGCTGTTTTTT
J: TRBJ2-7; D: TRBD1; length: 16; size: NA; V: TRBV7-9; CDR3: CASSLARTGRSYEQYF; DNA: TGTGCCAGCAGCTTAGCGAGGACAGGGCGCTCCTACGAGCAGTACTTC
J: TRBJ1-4; D: NA; length: 14; size: NA; V: TRBV30; CDR3: CAWSNIEWGEKLFF; DNA: TGTGCCTGGAGTAATATTGAATGGGGTGAAAAACTGTTTTTT
J: TRBJ1-2; D: TRBD1; length: 15; size: NA; V: TRBV29-1; CDR3: CSVGSGGGYLYGYTF; DNA: TGCAGCGTTGGATCAGGGGGCGGGTACCTCTATGGCTACACCTTC
J: TRBJ1-4; D: NA; length: 14; size: NA; V: TRBV18; CDR3: CASSVSGTNEKLFF; DNA: TGTGCCAGCTCAGTTTCAGGGACTAATGAAAAACTGTTTTTT
J: TRBJ2-7; D: NA; length: 12; size: NA; V: TRBV14; CDR3: CASSQVSYEQYF; DNA: TGTGCCAGCAGCCAAGTCTCCTACGAGCAGTACTTC
J: TRBJ1-3; D: NA; length: 18; size: NA; V: TRBV1; CDR3: CTSSHRDRGQSSGNTIYF; DNA: TGCACCAGCAGCCACCGGGACAGGGGGCAGAGCTCTGGAAACACCATATATTTT
J: TRBJ2-3; D: NA; length: 14; size: NA; V: TRBV11-2; CDR3: CASSLAGYTDTQYF; DNA: TGTGCCAGCAGCTTAGCGGGTTACACAGATACGCAGTATTTT
J: TRBJ2-1; D: NA; length: 13; size: NA; V: TRBV4-2; CDR3: CASSQDLSDEQFF; DNA: TGTGCCAGCAGCCAAGACCTTTCGGATGAGCAGTTCTTC
J: TRBJ2-7; D: TRBD2; length: 15; size: NA; V: TRBV11-2; CDR3: CASSLEGLAGSEQYF; DNA: TGTGCCAGCAGCTTAGAGGGACTAGCGGGGTCCGAGCAGTACTTC
J: TRBJ1-5; D: NA; length: 14; size: NA; V: TRBV28; CDR3: CASRLMGGDQPQHF; DNA: TGTGCCAGCAGACTTATGGGTGGGGATCAGCCCCAGCATTTT
J: TRBJ1-1; D: TRBD1; length: 17; size: NA; V: TRBV4-2; CDR3: CASSHAPLPDRDTEAFF; DNA: TGTGCCAGCAGCCACGCACCTCTGCCGGACAGGGACACTGAAGCTTTCTTT
J: TRBJ1-1; D: NA; length: 14; size: NA; V: TRBV19; CDR3: CASNRQDRAPEAFF; DNA: TGTGCCAGTAACCGACAAGATAGGGCCCCTGAAGCTTTCTTT